Following are 11 T cell receptor beta chains from one sample sequenced in a study of blood T cell repertoires in COVID-19. This table comes from immunoSEQ multiplex PCR, and its TCRdb copy is limited to in-frame clones, with some not included. The sample holds approximately 66,000 clones; 70% to 90% are singletons and the top ten take about 7%. The specimen was peripheral blood. These receptors were taken from a man aged 45 to 65 with active COVID-19.

V and J are TRBV6-5 and TRBJ1-1; 11 nucleotides align to TRBD1. V shed 6 bases and J 5 bases; nucleotides not matched to a gene: 8. The CDR3 extends over 15 amino acids. The germline gives CDR1 MNHEY, CDR2 SVGAGI. CDR3: CASRMTGTGGTEAFF. The CDR3 nucleotides read TGTGCCAGCAGAATGACCGGGACAGGGGGAACTGAAGCTTTCTTT.

The chain recombines TRBV10-3 with TRBJ2-7, with a weak D call TRBD2 (6 bases). Germline V gives CDR1 ENHRY, CDR2 SYGVKD. This CDR3 is 12 amino acids long. V was pared by 9 bases and J by 1 base, with 10 bases between. Here the CDR3 DNA reads TGTGCCATTTCGGGGGAATCCTACGAGCAGTACTTC. It is translated as CAISGESYEQYF.

The rearrangement links TRBV28 to TRBJ1-1, with TRBD1 matching over 8 bases. Germline assignment: CDR1 MDHEN and CDR2 SYDVKM. The CDR3 has 14 amino acids. J was trimmed by 8 bases and V by 3 bases; bases with no gene match: 8. This chain's CDR3 is CASSLAAGGTEAFF. The CDR3 DNA reads as TGTGCCAGCAGTTTGGCCGCAGGGGGCACGGAAGCTTTCTTT.

The CDR3 DNA sequence: TGTGCCAGCAGTTACTCGACGGCTAGCGGCCCACTTAGCACAGATACGCAGTATTTT. Translated: CASSYSTASGPLSTDTQYF. The genes are TRBV6-2 or TRBV6-3 and TRBJ2-3, with 7 nucleotides matching TRBD2. Germline V CDR1 and CDR2: MNHEY, SVGEGT. The CDR3 sequence is 19 residues long. V trimming: 0 bases; J trimming: 0 bases; junction bases outside the gene matches: 12.

This clone was seen more than once but under ten times. The chain recombines TRBV6-1 with TRBJ1-2; the match to TRBD1 covers 7 bases. The CDR3 consists of 15 residues. Per germline, CDR1 MNHNS and CDR2 SASEGT. V shed 0 bases and J 8 bases; nucleotides not matched to a gene: 9. The CDR3 region is CASSEAEMGQRGYTF. CDR3 sequence (DNA): TGTGCCAGCAGTGAAGCGGAAATGGGACAGAGGGGCTACACCTTC.

Written as DNA, the CDR3 is TGTGCCAGCAGCCCGCGGAGCACCGGGGAGCTGTTTTTT. This translates into CASSPRSTGELFF. The gene calls are TRBV3-1 (or the pseudogene TRBV3-2) and TRBJ2-2; D remains unclear. Per the germline V gene, CDR1 is LGHDT and CDR2 is YNNKEL (reference sequence). Trimming left V 4 bases short and J 4 bases short, with 7 bases between. The CDR3 extends over 13 amino acids.

V gene TRBV30 combines with J gene TRBJ2-1; TRBD2 aligns across 7 bases. The V gene's germline CDR1 is GTSNPN and CDR2 SVGIG (reference sequence). The CDR3 runs to 12 residues. The V gene end was trimmed by 0 bases and the J gene end by 10 bases; junction bases not matched to a gene: 3. Here the CDR3 DNA reads TGTGCCTGGAGTGTAATACTAGCGGAGCAGTTCTTC. Its protein product is CAWSVILAEQFF.

The V and J genes are TRBV19 and TRBJ1-6; 8 positions agree with TRBD1. The CDR3 runs 12 residues. The V gene's germline CDR1 is LNHDA and CDR2 SQIVND (reference sequence). Germline trimming cut 6 bases from V and 9 bases from J; bases unmatched to any gene: 1. The CDR3 sequence is CASRDRASPLHF. In DNA, the CDR3 is TGTGCCAGTAGGGACAGGGCTTCACCCCTCCACTTT.

The CDR3 bases are TGCGCCAGCAGCTCCGCTAGCGGGAGAGGTTACAATGAGCAGTTCTTC. Translating it yields CASSSASGRGYNEQFF. V and J are TRBV5-1 and TRBJ2-1; 10 positions agree with TRBD2. Germline V gene sequence: CDR1 SGHRS, CDR2 YFSETQ. V trimming: 3 bases; J trimming: 4 bases; junction bases outside the gene matches: 7. The CDR3 consists of 16 residues.

This chain joins TRBV18 and TRBJ2-1; 8 bases are a match to TRBD2. The CDR3 covers 15 residues. The junction had 2 bases not matched to a gene; V was cut back by 0 bases and J by 4 bases. The germline CDR1 and CDR2 sequences are KGHSH and LQKENI. The DNA for the CDR3 is TGTGCCAGCTCACCACCGGGGACTAGATACAATGAGCAGTTCTTC. Its protein is CASSPPGTRYNEQFF.

The count of this clone is one. This chain connects TRBV5-1 to TRBJ2-1; 7 nucleotides align to TRBD1. From germline, CDR1 is SGHRS and CDR2 YFSETQ. Trimming at V came to 2 bases and at J to 9 bases, leaving 2 bases not matched to a gene. The length of the CDR3 is 12 residues. The CDR3 region is CASSLQGPEQFF. For the CDR3, the DNA is TGCGCCAGCAGCTTACAGGGGCCTGAGCAGTTCTTC.